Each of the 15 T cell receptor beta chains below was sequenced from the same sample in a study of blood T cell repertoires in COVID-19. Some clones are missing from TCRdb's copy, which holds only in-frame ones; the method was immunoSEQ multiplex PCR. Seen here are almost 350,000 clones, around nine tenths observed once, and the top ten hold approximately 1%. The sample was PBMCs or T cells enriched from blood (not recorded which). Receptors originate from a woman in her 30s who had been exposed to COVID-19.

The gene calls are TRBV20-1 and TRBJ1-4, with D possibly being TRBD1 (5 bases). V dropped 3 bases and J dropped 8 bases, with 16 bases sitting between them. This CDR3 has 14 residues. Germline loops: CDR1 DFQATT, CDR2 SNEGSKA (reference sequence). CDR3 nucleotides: TGCAGTGCTAGTCGACAGTCCTCTCTCGAAAAACTGTTTTTT. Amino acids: CSASRQSSLEKLFF.

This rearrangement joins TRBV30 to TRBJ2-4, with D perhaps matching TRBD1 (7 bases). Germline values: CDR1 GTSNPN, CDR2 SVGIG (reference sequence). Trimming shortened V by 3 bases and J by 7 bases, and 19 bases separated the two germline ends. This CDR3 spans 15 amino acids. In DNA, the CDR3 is TGTGCCTGGAGCCTGGGGGGACAGCTCGGTAACATTCAGTACTTC. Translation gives CAWSLGGQLGNIQYF. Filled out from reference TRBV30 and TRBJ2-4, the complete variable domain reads SQTIHQWPATLVQPVGSPLSLECTVEGTSNPNLYWYRQAAGRGLQLLFYSVGIGQISSEVPQNLSASRPQDRQFILSSKKLLLSDSGFYLCAWSLGGQLGNIQYFGAGTRLSVL.

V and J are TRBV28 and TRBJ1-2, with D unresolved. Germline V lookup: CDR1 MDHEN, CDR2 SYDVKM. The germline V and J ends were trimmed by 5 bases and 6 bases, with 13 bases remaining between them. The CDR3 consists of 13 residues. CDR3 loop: CASSRLQLNGYTF. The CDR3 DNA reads TGTGCCAGCAGTCGACTTCAGCTTAATGGCTACACCTTC.

The DNA of the CDR3 is TGTGCCAGCAGCAACGACGGGTCCTACGAGCAGTACTTC. Its protein is CASSNDGSYEQYF. The V gene is TRBV12-3 or TRBV12-4, the J gene TRBJ2-7; D uncertain. CDR3 length: 13 residues. Trimming took 6 bases from V and 1 from J, leaving 10 bases between them.

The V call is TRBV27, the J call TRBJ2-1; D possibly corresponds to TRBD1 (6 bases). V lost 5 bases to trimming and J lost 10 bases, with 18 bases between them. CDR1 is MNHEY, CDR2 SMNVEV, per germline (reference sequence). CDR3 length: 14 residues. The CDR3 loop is CASSPTQQGWEQFF. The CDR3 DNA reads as TGTGCCAGCAGTCCCACACAACAGGGCTGGGAGCAGTTCTTC.

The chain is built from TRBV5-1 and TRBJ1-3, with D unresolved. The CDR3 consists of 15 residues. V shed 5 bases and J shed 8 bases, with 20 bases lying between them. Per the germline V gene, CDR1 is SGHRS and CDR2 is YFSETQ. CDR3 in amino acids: CASSSVSRALDTIYF. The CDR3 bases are TGCGCCAGCAGTTCGGTCAGCCGAGCGTTGGACACCATATATTTT.

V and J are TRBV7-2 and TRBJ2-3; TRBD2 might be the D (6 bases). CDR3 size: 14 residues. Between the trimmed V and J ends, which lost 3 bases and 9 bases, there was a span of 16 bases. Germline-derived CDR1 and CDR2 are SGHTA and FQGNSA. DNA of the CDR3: TGTGCCAGCAGCTTGGTGGGCCAGACTAGGACGCAGTATTTT. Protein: CASSLVGQTRTQYF.

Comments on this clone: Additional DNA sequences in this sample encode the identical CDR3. The CDR3 sequence is CASSTPGQINEQFF. CDR3 in DNA: TGTGCCAGTAGTACGCCGGGACAGATCAATGAGCAGTTCTTC. The V and J genes are TRBV19 and TRBJ2-1, with TRBD1 identical over 7 bases. The V and J ends lost 4 bases and 6 bases, in that order; junction bases with no gene match: 6. This CDR3 is built from 14 residues. Germline CDR1 reads LNHDA; CDR2 reads SQIVND (reference sequence).

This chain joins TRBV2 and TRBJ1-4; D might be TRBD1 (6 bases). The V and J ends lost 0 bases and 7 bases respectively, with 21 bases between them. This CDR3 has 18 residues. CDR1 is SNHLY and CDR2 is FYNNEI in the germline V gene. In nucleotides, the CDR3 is TGTGCCAGCAGTGAAGCGCTTCGTCCCACACAGGGCGTTGAAAAACTGTTTTTT. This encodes CASSEALRPTQGVEKLFF.

The CDR3 loop is CATITSGRGYNEQFF. CDR3 nucleotide sequence: TGTGCCACTATAACTAGCGGGAGAGGGTACAATGAGCAGTTCTTC. This chain joins TRBV28 and TRBJ2-1; 11 positions agree with TRBD2. Germline V gives CDR1 MDHEN, CDR2 SYDVKM. The V and J ends lost 10 bases and 4 bases, in that order; junction bases with no gene match: 9. The CDR3 totals 15 residues.

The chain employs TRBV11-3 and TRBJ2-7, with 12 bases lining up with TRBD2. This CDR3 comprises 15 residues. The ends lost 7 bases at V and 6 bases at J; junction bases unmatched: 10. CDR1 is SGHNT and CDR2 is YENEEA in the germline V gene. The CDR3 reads CASTRLAGARGEQYF. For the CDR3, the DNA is TGTGCCAGCACCCGACTAGCGGGAGCCCGGGGCGAGCAGTACTTC.

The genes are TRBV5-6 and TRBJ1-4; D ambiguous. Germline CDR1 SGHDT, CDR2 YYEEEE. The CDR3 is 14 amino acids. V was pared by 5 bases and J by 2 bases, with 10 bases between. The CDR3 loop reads CASSPVSTNEKLFF. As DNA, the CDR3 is TGTGCCAGCAGTCCGGTTTCGACTAATGAAAAACTGTTTTTT.

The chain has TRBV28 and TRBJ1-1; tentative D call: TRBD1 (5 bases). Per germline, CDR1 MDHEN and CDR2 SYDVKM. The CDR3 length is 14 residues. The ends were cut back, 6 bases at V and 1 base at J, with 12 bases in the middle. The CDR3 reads CASRLTEQNTEAFF. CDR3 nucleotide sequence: TGTGCCAGCAGGCTGACAGAGCAGAACACTGAAGCTTTCTTT.

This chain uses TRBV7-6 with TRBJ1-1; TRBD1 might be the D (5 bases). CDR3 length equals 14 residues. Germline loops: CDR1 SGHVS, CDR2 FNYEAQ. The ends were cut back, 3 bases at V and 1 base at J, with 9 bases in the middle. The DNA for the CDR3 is TGTGCCAGCAGCTTCGGACAAGGGAACACTGAAGCTTTCTTT. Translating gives CASSFGQGNTEAFF.

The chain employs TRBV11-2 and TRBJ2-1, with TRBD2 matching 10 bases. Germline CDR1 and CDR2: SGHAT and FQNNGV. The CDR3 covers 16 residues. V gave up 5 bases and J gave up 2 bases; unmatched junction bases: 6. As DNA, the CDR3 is TGTGCCAGCAGCCCCCGGACTAGCGGCCCCTACAATGAGCAGTTCTTC. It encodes CASSPRTSGPYNEQFF.